The rows below give T cell receptor beta chains drawn from one sample of a study of post-analysis software for immune sequencing data. TCRdb re-analysed the PCR reads in MiXCR, keeping a single row per CDR3 protein. The data contain some 190,000 distinct CDR3 sequences, approximately 30% of them singletons. The source material was blood. These receptors were obtained from a girl under 18 with multiple sclerosis. The CDR3 runs from the conserved cysteine through the conserved F or W. A D gene is named only where the DNA matches it firmly. A clone size is listed for some rows: how often the clone was seen (once, few, many), or a class if it is expanded.

V gene: TRBV5-1; clone size: -; J gene: TRBJ1-4; D gene: -; CDR3 DNA: TGCGCCAGCAGCTCCACAGGGATAGGGGAAAAACTGTTTTTT; CDR3 protein: CASSSTGIGEKLFF
V gene: TRBV5-1; clone size: -; J gene: TRBJ1-2; D gene: -; CDR3 DNA: TGCGCCAGCGGCAGGGATCCTAACTATGGCTACACCTTC; CDR3 protein: CASGRDPNYGYTF
V gene: TRBV18; clone size: few; J gene: TRBJ2-7; D gene: -; CDR3 DNA: TGTGCCAGCTCAGCCCCCGGTGTGAAGAGGACCTACGAGCAGTACTTC; CDR3 protein: CASSAPGVKRTYEQYF
V gene: TRBV7-3; clone size: -; J gene: TRBJ2-5; D gene: -; CDR3 DNA: TGTGCCAGCAGCTTCGGGGTGTCGGAGACCCAGTACTTC; CDR3 protein: CASSFGVSETQYF
V gene: TRBV5-1; clone size: many; J gene: TRBJ2-5; D gene: TRBD1; CDR3 DNA: TGCGCCAGCAGCTCAACCGGGACAGGGGTGGGCCGCAAGTACTTC; CDR3 protein: CASSSTGTGVGRKYF
V gene: TRBV2; clone size: few; J gene: TRBJ1-2; D gene: -; CDR3 DNA: TGTGTCAGCAGCGTTCGGGGAAGGCGGAACGCGGGGTATGGCTACACCTTC; CDR3 protein: CVSSVRGRRNAGYGYTF
V gene: TRBV20-1; clone size: -; J gene: TRBJ2-5; D gene: TRBD2; CDR3 DNA: TGCAGTGCCACAGATTTCTCCGCGGGGGAGCGGGAGACCCAGTACTTC; CDR3 protein: CSATDFSAGERETQYF
V gene: TRBV11-2; clone size: -; J gene: TRBJ1-6; D gene: -; CDR3 DNA: TGTGCCAGTAACCACCTAAGTTATAATTCACCCCTCCACTTT; CDR3 protein: CASNHLSYNSPLHF
V gene: TRBV20-1; clone size: -; J gene: TRBJ2-5; D gene: -; CDR3 DNA: TGCAGTGCTTGGGACTCCCAGGGAGAGACCCAGTACTTC; CDR3 protein: CSAWDSQGETQYF
V gene: TRBV4-1; clone size: many; J gene: TRBJ2-3; D gene: -; CDR3 DNA: TGCGCCAGCAGCCAGACGGACAGACCTAGCACAGATACGCAGTATTTT; CDR3 protein: CASSQTDRPSTDTQYF
V gene: TRBV2; clone size: few; J gene: TRBJ2-6; D gene: -; CDR3 DNA: TGTGCCAGCATTGCCGGCAGGGGAACCGTCCTGACTTTC; CDR3 protein: CASIAGRGTVLTF